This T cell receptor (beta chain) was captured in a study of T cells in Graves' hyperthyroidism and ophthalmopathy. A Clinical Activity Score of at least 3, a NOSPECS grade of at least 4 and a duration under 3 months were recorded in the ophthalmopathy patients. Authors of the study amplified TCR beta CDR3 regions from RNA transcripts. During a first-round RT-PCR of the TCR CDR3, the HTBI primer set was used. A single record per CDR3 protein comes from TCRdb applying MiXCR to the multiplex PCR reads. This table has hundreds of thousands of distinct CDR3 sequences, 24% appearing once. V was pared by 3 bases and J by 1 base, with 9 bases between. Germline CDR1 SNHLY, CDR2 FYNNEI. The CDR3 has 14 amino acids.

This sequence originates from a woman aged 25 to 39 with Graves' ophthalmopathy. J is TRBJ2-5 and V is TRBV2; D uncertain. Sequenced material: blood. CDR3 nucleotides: TGTGCCAGCAGTGACAACTCTCCCCAAGAGACCCAGTACTTC. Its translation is CASSDNSPQETQYF. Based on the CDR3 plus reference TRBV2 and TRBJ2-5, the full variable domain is EPEVTQTPSHQVTQMGQEVILRCVPISNHLYFYWYRQILGQKVEFLVSFYNNEISEKSEIFDDQFSVERPDGSNFTLKIRSTKLEDSAMYFCASSDNSPQETQYFGPGTRLLVL.